The 2 T cell receptor beta chains reported below all come from one sample, sequenced in a study of T-cell reconstitution after alpha-beta-depleted transplantation in children. The TCRbeta library was prepared with unique molecular identifiers. TCRdb reprocessed the PCR reads with MiXCR, giving one entry per CDR3 protein. The sample includes 600,000 to 700,000 distinct CDR3 sequences, around 16% of them seen just once. The sample here was PBMCs from the stem cell graft donor, taken from the stem cell graft. The receptors were gathered from a human donor who donated a stem cell graft to a child with acute myeloid leukemia.

This clonotype was counted ten times or more. V gene TRBV27 combines with J gene TRBJ1-5; D is unresolved. V was pared by 6 bases and J by 4 bases, with 10 bases between. Germline CDR1 and CDR2: MNHEY and SMNVEV (reference sequence). CDR3 size: 13 residues. The CDR3 reads CASRGMENQPQHF. The CDR3 nucleotides read TGTGCCAGCAGGGGGATGGAGAATCAGCCCCAGCATTTT.

This clonotype was found a few times. The V call is TRBV29-1, the J call TRBJ2-1; 11 bases map to TRBD1. The CDR3 totals 12 residues. The V and J ends lost 7 bases and 8 bases, in that order; junction bases with no gene match: 4. The V gene's germline CDR1 is SQVTM and CDR2 ANQGSEA. The CDR3 bases are TGCAGCGCTTGGGACAGGGGGGATGAGCAGTTCTTC. Translation: CSAWDRGDEQFF.